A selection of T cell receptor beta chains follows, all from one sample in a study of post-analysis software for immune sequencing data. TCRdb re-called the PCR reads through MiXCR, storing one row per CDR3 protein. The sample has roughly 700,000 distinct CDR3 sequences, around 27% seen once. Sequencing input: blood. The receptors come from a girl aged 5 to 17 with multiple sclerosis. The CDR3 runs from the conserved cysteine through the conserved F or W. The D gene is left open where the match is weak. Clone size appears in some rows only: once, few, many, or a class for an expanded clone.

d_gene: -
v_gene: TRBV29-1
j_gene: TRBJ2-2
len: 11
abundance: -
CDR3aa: CSVVLPGELFF
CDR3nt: TGCAGCGTTGTCTTACCCGGGGAGCTGTTTTTT

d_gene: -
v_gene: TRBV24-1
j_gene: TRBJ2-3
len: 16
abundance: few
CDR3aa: CATSDLGGALTDTQYF
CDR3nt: TGTGCCACCAGTGATTTAGGCGGTGCTCTAACGGATACGCAGTATTTT

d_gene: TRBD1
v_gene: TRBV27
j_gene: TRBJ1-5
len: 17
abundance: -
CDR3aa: CASSPLFSGQGGQPQHF
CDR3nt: TGTGCCAGCAGTCCGCTCTTCTCCGGACAGGGTGGTCAGCCCCAGCATTTT

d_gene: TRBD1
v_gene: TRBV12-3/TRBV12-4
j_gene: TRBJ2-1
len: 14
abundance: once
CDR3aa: CACSGTGSYNEQFF
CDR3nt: TGTGCCTGTAGTGGGACAGGGTCCTACAATGAGCAGTTCTTC

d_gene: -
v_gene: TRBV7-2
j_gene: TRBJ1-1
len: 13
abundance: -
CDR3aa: CASTFGRNTEAFF
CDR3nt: TGTGCCAGCACCTTTGGTAGGAACACTGAAGCTTTCTTT

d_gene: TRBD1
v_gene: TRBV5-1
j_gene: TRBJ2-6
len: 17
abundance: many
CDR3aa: CASSLGTGAAGANVLTF
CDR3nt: TGCGCCAGCAGCTTGGGGACAGGGGCTGCTGGGGCCAACGTCCTGACTTTC

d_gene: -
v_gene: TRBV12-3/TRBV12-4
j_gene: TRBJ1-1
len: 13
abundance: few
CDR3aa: CASSWNRVTEAFF
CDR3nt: TGTGCCAGCAGTTGGAACAGGGTCACTGAAGCTTTCTTT

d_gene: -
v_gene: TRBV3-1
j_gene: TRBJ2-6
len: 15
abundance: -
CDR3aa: CASSQVPSGANVLTF
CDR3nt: TGTGCCAGCAGCCAAGTACCCTCTGGGGCCAACGTCCTGACTTTC

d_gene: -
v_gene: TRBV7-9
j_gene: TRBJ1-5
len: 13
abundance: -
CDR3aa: CASSSWENQPQHF
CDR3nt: TGTGCCAGCAGCTCCTGGGAAAATCAGCCCCAGCATTTT

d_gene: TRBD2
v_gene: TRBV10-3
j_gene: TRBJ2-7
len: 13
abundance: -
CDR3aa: CATLTSGRYEQYF
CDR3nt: TGTGCCACGCTTACTAGCGGGAGGTACGAGCAGTACTTC

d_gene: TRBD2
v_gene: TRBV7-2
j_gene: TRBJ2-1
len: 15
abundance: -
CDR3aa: CASSYSGGAMNEQFF
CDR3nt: TGTGCCAGCAGCTATAGCGGGGGGGCCATGAATGAGCAGTTCTTC

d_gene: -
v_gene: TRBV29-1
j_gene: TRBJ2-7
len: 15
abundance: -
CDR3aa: CSVGGSGVSSGEQYF
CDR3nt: TGCAGCGTTGGGGGGTCTGGCGTGTCGAGCGGCGAGCAGTACTTC

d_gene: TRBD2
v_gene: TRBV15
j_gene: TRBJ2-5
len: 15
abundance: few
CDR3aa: CATSTRGGLGETQYF
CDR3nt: TGTGCCACCAGCACGCGGGGGGGCCTTGGGGAGACCCAGTACTTC

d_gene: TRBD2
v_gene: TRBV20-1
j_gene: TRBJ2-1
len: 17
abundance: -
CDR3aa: CSARDHRRAGGHNEQFF
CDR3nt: TGCAGTGCTAGAGATCATCGGAGAGCGGGAGGCCACAATGAGCAGTTCTTC

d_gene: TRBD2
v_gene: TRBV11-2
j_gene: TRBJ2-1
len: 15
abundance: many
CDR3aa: CASSLSAGGYNEQFF
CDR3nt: TGTGCCAGCAGCCTGTCAGCGGGGGGTTACAATGAGCAGTTCTTC

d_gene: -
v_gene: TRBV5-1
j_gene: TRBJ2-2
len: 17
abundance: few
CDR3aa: CASSWPNRTANTGELFF
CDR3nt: TGCGCCAGCAGCTGGCCTAACAGGACCGCGAACACCGGGGAGCTGTTTTTT

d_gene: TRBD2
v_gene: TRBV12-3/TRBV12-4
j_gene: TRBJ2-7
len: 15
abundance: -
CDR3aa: CASSLEAGDGYEQYF
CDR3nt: TGTGCCAGCAGTTTAGAAGCGGGAGACGGGTACGAGCAGTACTTC

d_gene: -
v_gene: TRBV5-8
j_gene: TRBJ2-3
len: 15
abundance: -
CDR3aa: CAGSWGIVSTDTQYF
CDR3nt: TGTGCCGGCAGCTGGGGGATTGTAAGCACAGATACGCAGTATTTT

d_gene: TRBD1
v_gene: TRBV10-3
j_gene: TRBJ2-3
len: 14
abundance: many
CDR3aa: CASRSDRDTDTQYF
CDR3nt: TGTGCCAGCAGGTCGGACAGGGACACAGATACGCAGTATTTT

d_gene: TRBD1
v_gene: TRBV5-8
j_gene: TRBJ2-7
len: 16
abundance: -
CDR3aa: CASSLGGVGQAYEQYF
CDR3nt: TGTGCCAGCAGCCTTGGTGGGGTTGGACAGGCCTACGAGCAGTACTTC

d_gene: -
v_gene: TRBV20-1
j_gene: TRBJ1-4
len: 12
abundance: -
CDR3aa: CSAREGSEKLFF
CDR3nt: TGCAGTGCTAGAGAGGGGAGCGAAAAACTGTTTTTT

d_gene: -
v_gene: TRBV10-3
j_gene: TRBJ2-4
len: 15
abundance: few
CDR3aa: CAISEATGWVGIQYF
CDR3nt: TGTGCCATCAGTGAGGCGACAGGCTGGGTCGGCATTCAGTACTTC

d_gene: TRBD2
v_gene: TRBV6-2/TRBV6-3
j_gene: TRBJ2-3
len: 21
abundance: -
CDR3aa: CASSWTPPGPLSGRSTDTQYF
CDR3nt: TGTGCCAGCAGTTGGACACCCCCGGGACCCCTTAGCGGGAGGAGCACAGATACGCAGTATTTT

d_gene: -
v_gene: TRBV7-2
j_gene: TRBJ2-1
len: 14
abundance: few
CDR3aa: CASSAIGGSNEQFF
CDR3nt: TGTGCCAGCAGTGCGATCGGGGGAAGCAATGAGCAGTTCTTC

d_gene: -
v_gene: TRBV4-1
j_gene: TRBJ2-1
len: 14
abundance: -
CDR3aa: CASSPITSGYEQFF
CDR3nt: TGCGCCAGCAGCCCAATTACTAGTGGCTATGAGCAGTTCTTC

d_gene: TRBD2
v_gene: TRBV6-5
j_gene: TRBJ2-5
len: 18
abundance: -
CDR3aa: CTSSSRGLAGDFQETQYF
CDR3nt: TGTACCAGCAGTTCCCGGGGACTAGCGGGGGACTTCCAGGAGACCCAGTACTTC

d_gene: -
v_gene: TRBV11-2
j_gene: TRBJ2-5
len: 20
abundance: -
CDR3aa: CASSLGLRAEDYLRGETQYF
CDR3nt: TGTGCCAGCAGCTTAGGGTTGCGGGCGGAGGACTACCTTAGGGGCGAGACCCAGTACTTC

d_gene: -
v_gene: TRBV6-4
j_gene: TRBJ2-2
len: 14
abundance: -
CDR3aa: CASSEDGDTGELFF
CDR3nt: TGTGCCAGCAGCGAGGACGGGGACACCGGGGAGCTGTTTTTT

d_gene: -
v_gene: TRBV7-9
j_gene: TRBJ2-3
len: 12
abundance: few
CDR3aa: CASSPVVLTQYF
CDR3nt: TGTGCCAGCAGCCCTGTAGTTCTTACGCAGTATTTT

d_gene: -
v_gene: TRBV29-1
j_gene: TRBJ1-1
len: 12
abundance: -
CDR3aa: CSVSNVNTEAFF
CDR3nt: TGCAGCGTTAGTAACGTGAACACTGAAGCTTTCTTT

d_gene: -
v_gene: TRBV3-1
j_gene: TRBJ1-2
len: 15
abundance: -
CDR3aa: CASSQDRGAFYGYTF
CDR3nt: TGTGCCAGCAGCCAAGATAGGGGAGCCTTCTATGGCTACACCTTC

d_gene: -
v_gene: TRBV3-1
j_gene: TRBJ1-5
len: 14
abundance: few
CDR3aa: CASSPMRSNQPQHF
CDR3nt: TGTGCCAGCAGCCCTATGAGGAGCAATCAGCCCCAGCATTTT

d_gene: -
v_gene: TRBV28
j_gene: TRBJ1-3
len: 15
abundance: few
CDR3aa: CASSPPGPSGNTIYF
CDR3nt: TGTGCCAGCAGTCCGCCGGGGCCCTCTGGAAACACCATATATTTT